A single sample is the source of the 28 T cell receptor beta chains below, sequenced in a study of T-cell memory formation after mild COVID-19. TCRdb independently ran MiXCR on the 5' RACE reads; one entry per CDR3 protein. In the table there are around 430,000 distinct CDR3 sequences, approximately 15% of which are singletons. Material: PBMCs or a T cell subset sorted from them (not recorded which). These receptors originate from a young man who had mild COVID-19 (a few samples of this study predate the infection). Cell type and time point are not known.

The chain has TRBV11-1 and TRBJ1-2, with 7 positions matching TRBD1. V shed 5 bases, J shed 3 bases, and the junction held 12 bases outside the gene matches. The V gene's germline CDR1 is SGHAT and CDR2 FQDESV (reference sequence). The CDR3 runs to 16 residues. CDR3 coding DNA: TGTGCCAGCAGCCCGCTTCCCGGGACAGCCTACTATGGCTACACCTTC. Residues: CASSPLPGTAYYGYTF.

This clonotype was seen more than once but under ten times. This chain joins TRBV7-8 and TRBJ2-3; 8 bases map to TRBD2. Unmatched junction bases numbered 25, after V lost 5 bases and J lost 0 bases. The V gene's germline CDR1 is SGHVS and CDR2 FQNEAQ. CDR3 length: 22 residues. CDR3 loop: CASSPRRGTSAGGDSSTDTQYF. For the CDR3, the DNA is TGTGCCAGCAGCCCACGGCGCGGAACGTCGGCGGGGGGCGACTCTAGCACAGATACGCAGTATTTT.

V and J are TRBV20-1 and TRBJ1-2; 10 bases map to TRBD1. Germline V gives CDR1 DFQATT, CDR2 SNEGSKA (reference sequence). V gave up 0 bases and J gave up 7 bases; unmatched junction bases: 8. This CDR3 contains 15 residues. The DNA for the CDR3 is TGCAGTGCTAGAGAAAAGACAGGGGGCGCGTTTGGCTACACCTTC. Translated, it gives CSAREKTGGAFGYTF.

The V call is TRBV7-8, the J call TRBJ2-5, with no clear D. V lost 10 bases, J lost 2 bases, and 20 bases lay in between. This CDR3 has 15 amino acids. Per germline, CDR1 SGHVS and CDR2 FQNEAQ. The CDR3 nucleotides read TGTGCCACCTACTCGGGTAGAAATGCACAAGAGACCCAGTACTTC. The encoded protein is CATYSGRNAQETQYF.

This clonotype came up a few times. The V and J genes are TRBV4-3 and TRBJ2-5, with 12 bases fitting TRBD2. The CDR3 totals 17 residues. V dropped 0 bases and J dropped 5; count of bases not matched to a gene: 7. Germline assignment: CDR1 LGHNA and CDR2 YSLEER. CDR3 residues: CASSQETSGGRWETQYF. In DNA form, the CDR3 reads TGCGCCAGCAGCCAAGAGACTAGCGGGGGAAGGTGGGAGACCCAGTACTTC.

The chain carries TRBV7-2 and TRBJ2-1; 8 bases are shared with TRBD2. CDR1 and CDR2 (germline): SGHTA, FQGNSA. The CDR3 loop spans 16 amino acids. Trimming at V came to 5 bases and at J to 2 bases, leaving 8 bases not matched to a gene. The CDR3: CASSATGGLAYNEQFF. The CDR3, as DNA: TGTGCCAGCAGCGCGACGGGGGGGCTAGCCTACAATGAGCAGTTCTTC. The variable domain in full, completed from reference TRBV7-2 and TRBJ2-1, reads GAGVSQSPSNKVTEKGKDVELRCDPISGHTALYWYRQSLGQGLEFLIYFQGNSAPDKSGLPSDRFSAERTGGSVSTLTIQRTQQEDSAVYLCASSATGGLAYNEQFFGPGTRLTVL.

The chain recombines TRBV6-6 with TRBJ2-7; 10 positions agree with TRBD1. Germline V gene sequence: CDR1 MNHNY, CDR2 SVGAGI (reference sequence). V dropped 6 bases and J dropped 2; count of bases not matched to a gene: 10. This CDR3 has 16 amino acids. The CDR3 protein is CASSRLPGQGPYEQYV. CDR3 bases: TGTGCCAGCAGCAGACTGCCGGGACAGGGGCCCTACGAGCAGTACGTC.

The chain employs TRBV9 and TRBJ2-7, with D hard to call. The CDR3 runs to 14 residues. V gave up 4 bases and J gave up 2 bases, with 13 bases separating them. Per the germline V gene, CDR1 is SGDLS and CDR2 is YYNGEE. The DNA of the CDR3 is TGTGCCAGCAGCCCCCGAGTTACCCCCTACGAGCAGTACTTC. Protein: CASSPRVTPYEQYF.

The chain carries TRBV7-2 and TRBJ2-5, with D possibly TRBD1 on 7 matching bases. CDR1 is SGHTA and CDR2 is FQGNSA in the germline V gene. V dropped 6 bases and J dropped 5 bases, with 13 bases sitting between them. The CDR3 length is 13 residues. The CDR3 DNA reads as TGTGCCAGCAGGGTCGCAGGGGGGGAGACCCAGTACTTC. It yields the protein CASRVAGGETQYF. Full variable domain (remainder filled in from reference TRBV7-2 and TRBJ2-5): GAGVSQSPSNKVTEKGKDVELRCDPISGHTALYWYRQSLGQGLEFLIYFQGNSAPDKSGLPSDRFSAERTGGSVSTLTIQRTQQEDSAVYLCASRVAGGETQYFGPGTRLLVL.

This clonotype was picked up a small number of times. This chain joins TRBV5-1 and TRBJ1-6; D is ambiguous. V was clipped by 0 bases and J by 7 bases, with 11 bases between them. From germline, CDR1 is SGHRS and CDR2 YFSETQ. This CDR3 is 15 amino acids long. The CDR3: CASSLVSPGNSPLHF. CDR3 in DNA: TGCGCCAGCAGCTTGGTCTCTCCGGGAAATTCACCCCTCCACTTT.

Only a few counts were recorded for this clonotype. The V gene is TRBV11-1, the J gene TRBJ2-1, with 9 bases fitting TRBD1. CDR1 SGHAT and CDR2 FQDESV come from the germline V gene (reference sequence). The V segment lost 8 bases and the J segment 8 bases; nucleotides outside the gene matches: 13. This CDR3 spans 15 amino acids. The CDR3 loop is CASRERRDRVDEQFF. The DNA of the CDR3 is TGTGCCAGCCGAGAACGCCGGGACAGGGTCGATGAGCAGTTCTTC.

This clonotype was observed a handful of times. The V call is TRBV29-1, the J call TRBJ2-2, with 10 nucleotides matching TRBD1. The CDR3 contains 13 residues. Germline V gives CDR1 SQVTM, CDR2 ANQGSEA. J was trimmed by 5 bases and V by 6 bases; bases with no gene match: 3. The CDR3 loop is CSVDRGRTGELFF. The CDR3 nucleotides read TGCAGCGTAGACAGGGGGCGAACCGGGGAGCTGTTTTTT.

The rearrangement uses TRBV11-2 and TRBJ1-4; possibly TRBD1 for D (6 bases). CDR1 and CDR2 (germline): SGHAT, FQNNGV. The ends were cut back, 5 bases at V and 8 bases at J, with 21 bases in the middle. CDR3 length equals 16 residues. CDR3 sequence reads: CASSPTGTSSWEKLFF. The CDR3 nucleotides are TGTGCCAGCAGCCCAACAGGGACCTCAAGTTGGGAAAAACTGTTTTTT.

This clonotype was seen more than once but under ten times. V is TRBV20-1 and J is TRBJ2-4; 7 positions match TRBD2. Per germline, CDR1 DFQATT and CDR2 SNEGSKA (reference sequence). This CDR3 has 14 residues. V shed 0 bases and J 5 bases; nucleotides not matched to a gene: 4. CDR3 sequence: CSARDPSGENIQYF. In DNA, the CDR3 is TGCAGTGCTAGAGATCCTAGCGGTGAAAACATTCAGTACTTC.

This clonotype was observed a few times. This sequence joins TRBV10-3 and TRBJ2-7; unclear D gene. V was pared by 4 bases and J by 1 base, with 11 bases between. Germline V gives CDR1 ENHRY, CDR2 SYGVKD. CDR3 size: 14 residues. This CDR3 is CAISAAQDSYEQYV. The CDR3 nucleotides read TGTGCCATCAGTGCGGCCCAGGATTCCTACGAGCAGTACGTC.

The chain uses TRBV7-9 and TRBJ2-3; D may be TRBD1 or TRBD2 (5 bases each). Deletions cut 5 bases from V and 4 bases from J, with 13 bases between. The length of the CDR3 is 14 residues. Germline CDR1 and CDR2: SEHNR and FQNEAQ (reference sequence). The DNA for the CDR3 is TGTGCCAGCAGCATCGGGACCAGGGCAGATACGCAGTATTTT. Protein product: CASSIGTRADTQYF.

V is TRBV9 and J is TRBJ2-5; possible D gene TRBD2, 7 bases. CDR1 SGDLS and CDR2 YYNGEE come from the germline V gene. The length of the CDR3 is 15 residues. V was clipped by 1 base and J by 5 bases, with 15 bases between them. CDR3 amino acids: CASSVRGDYLETQYF. The CDR3 bases are TGTGCCAGCAGCGTAAGGGGGGACTACCTGGAGACCCAGTACTTC. Full variable domain (remainder filled in from reference TRBV9 and TRBJ2-5): DSGVTQTPKHLITATGQRVTLRCSPRSGDLSVYWYQQSLDQGLQFLIQYYNGEERAKGNILERFSAQQFPDLHSELNLSSLELGDSALYFCASSVRGDYLETQYFGPGTRLLVL.

This clonotype was counted only a few times. The chain uses TRBV4-2 and TRBJ2-3; TRBD2 agrees at 11 bases. CDR3 length: 15 amino acids. Germline trimming cut 8 bases from V and 5 bases from J; bases unmatched to any gene: 9. Germline V gene data show CDR1 as LGHNA and CDR2 as YNFKEQ. CDR3 sequence reads: CASQLVAGGLDTQYF. The DNA of the CDR3 is TGTGCCAGCCAACTGGTAGCGGGGGGGTTAGATACGCAGTATTTT.

This clonotype occurred a few times. This chain uses TRBV9 with TRBJ2-5; maybe TRBD1 (5 bases). Deletions cut 0 bases from V and 5 bases from J, with 11 bases between. The CDR3 has 14 residues. The germline CDR1 and CDR2 sequences are SGDLS and YYNGEE. The CDR3 DNA reads TGTGCCAGCAGCGTAGCTGACCCAGGGGAGACCCAGTACTTC. Its translation is CASSVADPGETQYF.

This clonotype was recorded only once. This chain's CDR3 is CASWGSKETQYF. Here the CDR3 DNA reads TGTGCCAGTTGGGGGAGCAAAGAGACCCAGTACTTC. V is TRBV7-9 and J is TRBJ2-5; D is tentatively TRBD1 or TRBD2 (5 bases each). Trimming stripped 9 bases from V and 3 bases from J, with 11 bases between. In germline, CDR1 is SEHNR, CDR2 FQNEAQ (reference sequence). There are 12 residues in the CDR3.

A few counts support this clonotype. The chain links TRBV20-1 to TRBJ2-7; no definite D call. CDR1 is DFQATT, CDR2 SNEGSKA, per germline (reference sequence). The V end was cut by 1 base, the J end by 0 bases, with 10 bases between. The CDR3 has 14 residues. CDR3 protein: CSARAPTSSYEQYV. CDR3 nucleotides: TGCAGTGCTAGAGCCCCAACGAGCTCCTACGAGCAGTACGTC.

This clonotype was found a few times. The V gene is TRBV6-5, the J gene TRBJ2-3; no reliable D call. CDR1 and CDR2 from the germline V gene are MNHEY and SVGAGI. The CDR3 covers 16 residues. V lost 2 bases and J lost 2, with 14 bases in between. The CDR3 region is CASSYNPTLNTDTQYF. As DNA, the CDR3 is TGTGCCAGCAGTTACAATCCGACGCTTAACACAGATACGCAGTATTTT.

This CDR3 is CASSQKSVRRTDTQYF. The CDR3 region has the DNA TGTGCCAGCAGCCAAAAATCGGTCAGGAGGACAGATACGCAGTATTTT. This chain links TRBV7-9 with TRBJ2-3, with TRBD2 as a possible D gene (5 bases). V lost 5 bases to trimming and J lost 3 bases, with 18 bases between them. Per germline, CDR1 SEHNR and CDR2 FQNEAQ (reference sequence). CDR3 length: 16 amino acids.

The sample holds a few counts of this clonotype. The CDR3 here is CASSSRPEGAHTDTQYF. The DNA for the CDR3 is TGTGCCAGCAGCTCCCGCCCGGAGGGGGCTCACACAGATACGCAGTATTTT. This chain uses TRBV13 with TRBJ2-3; TRBD1 might be the D (7 bases). This CDR3 is built from 17 residues. V lost 4 bases and J 2 bases, leaving 19 bases between the germline ends. CDR1 and CDR2 from the germline V gene are PRHDT and FYEKMQ (reference sequence).

This clonotype has at least ten counts. This chain links TRBV6-5 with TRBJ2-3; possible D gene TRBD1, 6 bases. The V gene lost 0 bases and the J gene lost 6 bases, with 13 bases spanning the gap. CDR1 MNHEY and CDR2 SVGAGI come from the germline V gene. This CDR3 comprises 15 residues. The CDR3: CASSYSRPRGDTQYF. DNA for the CDR3: TGTGCCAGCAGTTACTCGAGGCCGAGGGGGGATACGCAGTATTTT.

In this sample, this clonotype turned up a few times. The chain combines TRBV21-1 with TRBJ2-5; the DNA was not used to check the table's D call, TRBD2. TRBV21-1 is a pseudogene. This CDR3 is built from 17 residues. CDR3 sequence reads: CASSKVGGKLPGETQYF. CDR3 in DNA: TGTGCCAGCAGCAAAGTGGGAGGGAAGCTCCCAGGGGAGACCCAGTACTTC.

This chain uses TRBV14 with TRBJ2-1; TRBD1 might be the D (6 bases). V shed 2 bases and J shed 6 bases, with 11 bases lying between them. The V gene's germline CDR1 is SGHDN and CDR2 FVKESK. The CDR3 covers 14 residues. This CDR3 is CASSQWQGINEQFF. The DNA of the CDR3 is TGTGCCAGCAGCCAATGGCAGGGGATCAATGAGCAGTTCTTC.

The J gene is TRBJ1-5, the V gene TRBV2, with D perhaps matching TRBD1 (5 bases). Germline values: CDR1 SNHLY, CDR2 FYNNEI. Trimming left V 3 bases short and J 7 bases short, with 13 bases between. The CDR3 spans 14 residues. CDR3 region: CASSDNWGGQPQHF. The CDR3 DNA follows: TGTGCCAGCAGTGATAATTGGGGCGGACAGCCCCAGCATTTT.